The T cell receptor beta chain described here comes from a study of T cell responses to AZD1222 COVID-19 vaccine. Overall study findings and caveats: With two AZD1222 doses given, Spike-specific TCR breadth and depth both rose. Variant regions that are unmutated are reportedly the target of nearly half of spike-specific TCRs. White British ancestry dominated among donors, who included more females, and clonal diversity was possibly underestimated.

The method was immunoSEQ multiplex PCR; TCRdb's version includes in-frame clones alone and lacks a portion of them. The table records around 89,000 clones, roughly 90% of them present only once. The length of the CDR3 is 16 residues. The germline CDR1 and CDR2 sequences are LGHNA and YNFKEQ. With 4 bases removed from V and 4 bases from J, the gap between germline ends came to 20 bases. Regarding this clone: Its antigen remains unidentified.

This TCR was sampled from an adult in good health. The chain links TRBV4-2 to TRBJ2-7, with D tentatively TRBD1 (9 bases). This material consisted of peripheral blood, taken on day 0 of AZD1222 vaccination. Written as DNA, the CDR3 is TGTGCCAGCAGCCCGGGACAGGGCCGGGGGGGATACGAGCAGTACTTC. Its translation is CASSPGQGRGGYEQYF.